These 10 T cell receptor beta chains came from one sample sequenced in a study of tumor-infiltrating lymphocytes in primary liver carcinoma. Extraction of RNA together with DNA used about 17-30 mg of unsorted bulk tissue. Using a constant-region primer together with ProtoScript II reverse transcriptase, TCR beta cDNA was made from about 500 ng of total RNA. Three nested multiplex PCR rounds, a slightly modified ARM-PCR method, built the TCR beta libraries. PCR rounds one and two used TRBV1-TRBV30 forward primers with a C-beta reverse primer for 10 cycles each. MiXCR was run by TCRdb on the multiplex PCR reads, yielding one entry per CDR3 protein. The sample carries approximately 100,000 distinct CDR3 sequences, around 73% recorded once. Sequences were obtained from liver tumor tissue from sampling region 2. This sample's subset: tumor region T2, inferior pole. Every receptor here comes from a woman aged 60-75 years with primary liver carcinoma and hepatitis B virus infection.

The chain has TRBV5-1 and TRBJ1-2, with 8 positions matching TRBD1. This CDR3 comprises 14 residues. CDR1 SGHRS and CDR2 YFSETQ come from the germline V gene. V trimming: 10 bases; J trimming: 4 bases; junction bases outside the gene matches: 12. CDR3 sequence (DNA): TGCGCCGGCAACCTGGACAGGGCCGCCTATGGCTACACCTTC. Amino acid sequence: CAGNLDRAAYGYTF. The full variable domain, rest sourced from reference TRBV5-1 and TRBJ1-2, is KAGVTQTPRYLIKTRGQQVTLSCSPISGHRSVSWYQQTPGQGLQFLFEYFSETQRNKGNFPGRFSGRQFSNSRSEMNVSTLELGDSALYLCAGNLDRAAYGYTFGSGTRLTVV.

As for this clonotype: Because it lacks the conserved phenylalanine or tryptophan at the end, this CDR3 is likely a read error. This chain joins TRBV28 and TRBJ2-4, with 7 positions matching TRBD2. V shed 6 bases, J shed 3 bases, and the junction held 17 bases outside the gene matches. The length of the CDR3 is 18 residues. Germline loops: CDR1 MDHEN, CDR2 SYDVKM. CDR3 bases: TGTGCCAGCAGCCCAGGACTAGTGGGAGGGTTTGGCAAAAACATTCAGTACTTA. Its protein product is CASSPGLVGGFGKNIQYL.

On this clonotype itself: One junction end disagrees with the germline gene, perhaps due to a read error. The chain has TRBV6-5 and TRBJ2-2; D is possibly TRBD2 (5 bases). Germline loops: CDR1 MNHEY, CDR2 SVGAGI. The CDR3 length is 15 residues. The CDR3 reads CTSSYGPSVPGELLF. The CDR3 coding sequence is TGTACCAGCAGTTACGGTCCCTCGGTCCCCGGGGAGCTGCTTTTT.

About this clonotype: The junction and the germline gene differ at one end; a read error may be behind it. The chain carries TRBV5-5 and TRBJ2-1, with D uncertain. CDR3 length: 17 amino acids. Germline V gene lookup returns CDR1 SGHKS and CDR2 YYEKEE (reference sequence). The CDR3 loop is CTSSLNNPLLGTNEEFF. The CDR3 bases are TGTACCAGCAGCTTGAATAATCCCCTGTTAGGAACCAATGAGGAGTTCTTC. Using reference TRBV5-5 and TRBJ2-1 for the parts outside the CDR3, the full variable domain is DAGVTQSPTHLIKTRGQQVTLRCSPISGHKSVSWYQQVLGQGPQFIFQYYEKEERGRGNFPDRFSARQFPNYSSELNVNALLLGDSALYLCTSSLNNPLLGTNEEFFGPGTRLTVL.

Notes on this clonotype: An end of the junction differs from the germline gene, which may be a read error. The gene calls are TRBV4-1 and TRBJ1-2; 8 positions agree with TRBD1. The CDR3 has 17 residues. Germline CDR1 and CDR2: MGHRA and YSYEKL. The DNA of the CDR3 is TGCGCCAGGAGCCAACGACAGGGGACGACTCTTAACTATGGCTACACCTTC. Encoded protein: CARSQRQGTTLNYGYTF.

For this clonotype: An end of the junction differs from the germline gene, which may be a read error. The chain carries TRBV30 and TRBJ1-5; D call uncertain. This CDR3 region has 16 residues. Germline-derived CDR1 and CDR2 are GTSNPN and SVGIG (reference sequence). DNA for the CDR3: TGTGCCTGGACTGACGACATGGGTTTCGGAAATCAGCCCCATCATTTT. Amino acid sequence: CAWTDDMGFGNQPHHF.

The V call is TRBV7-9, the J call TRBJ2-2; D is unresolved. This CDR3 has 13 residues. Germline V gene sequence: CDR1 SEHNR, CDR2 FQNEAQ (reference sequence). CDR3: CTSATRDTGELFF. DNA for the CDR3: TGTACAAGCGCCACTCGAGACACCGGGGAGCTGTTTTTT.

On this clonotype itself: The germline gene is not matched at one end of the junction; a read error may be the cause. This rearrangement joins TRBV29-1 to TRBJ1-4; 8 nucleotides align to TRBD1. Germline-derived CDR1 and CDR2 are SQVTM and ANQGSEA. The CDR3 runs to 14 residues. The CDR3 coding sequence is TGCAGCCTAGGAACAGGGGGAACTAATGAAGAACTGTTTTTT. Translating gives CSLGTGGTNEELFF.

This clonotype has only one observation. The junction differs from germline at one of its ends, possibly a read error. The CDR3 coding sequence is TGTGCCAGCAGCCTCACGGGACTAGCGGGAGGGCCGACAGATACGCAGTTTTTT. This encodes CASSLTGLAGGPTDTQFF. The genes are TRBV11-2 and TRBJ2-3; 16 bases match TRBD2. The CDR3 extends over 18 amino acids. Germline CDR1 is SGHAT and CDR2 is FQNNGV.

A word on this clonotype: A read error may explain this, as a much larger clone is one base away. The rearrangement joins TRBV28 to TRBJ2-2, with 9 bases identical to TRBD1. The CDR3 has 16 amino acids. The germline V gene has CDR1 MDHEN and CDR2 SYDVKM. For the CDR3, the DNA is TGTGCCAGCAGTGGGACAGGGCGACTAAGGACCGGGGTGCTGTTTTTT. Translation gives CASSGTGRLRTGVLFF.